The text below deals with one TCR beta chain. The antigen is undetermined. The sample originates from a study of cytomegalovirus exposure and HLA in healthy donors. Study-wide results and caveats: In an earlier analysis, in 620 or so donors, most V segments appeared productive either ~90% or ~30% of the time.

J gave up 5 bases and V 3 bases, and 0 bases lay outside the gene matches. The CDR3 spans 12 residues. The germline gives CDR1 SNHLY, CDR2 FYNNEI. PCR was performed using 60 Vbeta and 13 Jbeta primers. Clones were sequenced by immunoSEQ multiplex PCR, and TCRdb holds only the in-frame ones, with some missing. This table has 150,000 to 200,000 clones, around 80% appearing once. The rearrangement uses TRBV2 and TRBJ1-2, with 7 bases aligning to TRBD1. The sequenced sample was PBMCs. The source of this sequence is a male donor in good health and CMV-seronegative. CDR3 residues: CASSETGYGYTF. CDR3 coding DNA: TGTGCCAGCAGTGAGACAGGGTATGGCTACACCTTC.